This TCR beta chain was captured in a study of CD4+ T cells in melanoma. Concerning this clone: What it binds is not known.

Study-wide results and caveats: A reported correlation linked neoantigen-specific CD4+ T cells to CD8+, macrophage and B cell function. Diverse differentiation states were reported for melanoma neoantigen-specific CD4+ T cells.

Some clones are missing from TCRdb's copy, which holds only in-frame ones; the method was immunoSEQ multiplex PCR. Here the sample spans about 140,000 clones, over 90% being singletons. This CDR3 spans 15 amino acids. V lost 10 bases, J lost 3 bases, and 18 bases lay in between. Germline V lookup: CDR1 LNHDA, CDR2 SQIVND (reference sequence). The origin of this receptor is a human donor with melanoma. The chain carries TRBV19 and TRBJ1-4; no clear D. CDR3 loop: CATRLKGFSNEKLFF. In nucleotides, the CDR3 is TGTGCCACTCGGCTGAAGGGCTTTTCTAATGAAAAACTGTTTTTT.